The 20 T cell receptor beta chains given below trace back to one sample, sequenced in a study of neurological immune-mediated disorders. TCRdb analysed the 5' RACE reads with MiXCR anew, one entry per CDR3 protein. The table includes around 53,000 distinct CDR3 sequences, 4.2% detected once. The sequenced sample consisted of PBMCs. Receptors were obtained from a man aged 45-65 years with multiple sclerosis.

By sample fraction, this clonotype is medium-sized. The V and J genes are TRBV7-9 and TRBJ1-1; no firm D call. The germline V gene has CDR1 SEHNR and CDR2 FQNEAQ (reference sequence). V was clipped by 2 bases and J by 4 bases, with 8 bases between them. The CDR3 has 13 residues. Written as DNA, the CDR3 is TGTGCCAGCAGCTTATATCAAGGCACTGAAGCTTTCTTT. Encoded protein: CASSLYQGTEAFF.

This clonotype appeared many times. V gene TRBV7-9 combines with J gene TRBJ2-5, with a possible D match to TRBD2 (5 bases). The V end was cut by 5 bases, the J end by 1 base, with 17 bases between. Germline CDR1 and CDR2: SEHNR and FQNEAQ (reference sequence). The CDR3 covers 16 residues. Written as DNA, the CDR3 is TGTGCCAGCAGCGAAACCTTGACTACCCCCCAAGAGACCCAGTACTTC. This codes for CASSETLTTPQETQYF.

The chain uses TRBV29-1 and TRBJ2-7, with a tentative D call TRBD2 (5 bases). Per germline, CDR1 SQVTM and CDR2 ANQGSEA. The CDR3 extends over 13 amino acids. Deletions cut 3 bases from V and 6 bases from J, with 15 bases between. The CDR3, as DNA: TGCAGCGTTGACGGGCTAGGAGGCGGCGAGCAGTACTTC. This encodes CSVDGLGGGEQYF.

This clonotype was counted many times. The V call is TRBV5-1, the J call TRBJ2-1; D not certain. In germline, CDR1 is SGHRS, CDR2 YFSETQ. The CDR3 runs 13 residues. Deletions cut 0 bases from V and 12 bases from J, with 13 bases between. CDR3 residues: CASSLGATRVQFF. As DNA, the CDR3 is TGCGCCAGCAGCTTGGGTGCCACAAGGGTGCAGTTCTTC. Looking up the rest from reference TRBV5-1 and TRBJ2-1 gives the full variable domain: KAGVTQTPRYLIKTRGQQVTLSCSPISGHRSVSWYQQTPGQGLQFLFEYFSETQRNKGNFPGRFSGRQFSNSRSEMNVSTLELGDSALYLCASSLGATRVQFFGPGTRLTVL.

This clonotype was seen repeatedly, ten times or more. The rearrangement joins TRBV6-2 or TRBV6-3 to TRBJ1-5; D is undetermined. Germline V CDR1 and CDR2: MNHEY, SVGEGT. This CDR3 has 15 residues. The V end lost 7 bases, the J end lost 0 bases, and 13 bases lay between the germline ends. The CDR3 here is CASTLGSSSNQPQHF. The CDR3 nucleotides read TGTGCCAGCACACTGGGGTCTTCTAGCAATCAGCCCCAGCATTTT.

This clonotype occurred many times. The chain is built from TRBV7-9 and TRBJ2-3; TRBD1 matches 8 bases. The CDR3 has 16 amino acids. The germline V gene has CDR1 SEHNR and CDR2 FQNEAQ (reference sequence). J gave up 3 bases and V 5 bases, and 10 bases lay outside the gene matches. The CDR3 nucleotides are TGTGCCAGCAGCCCCCGGACAGGGTGGCGAACAGATACGCAGTATTTT. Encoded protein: CASSPRTGWRTDTQYF. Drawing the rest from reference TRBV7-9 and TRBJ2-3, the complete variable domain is DTGVSQNPRHKITKRGQNVTFRCDPISEHNRLYWYRQTLGQGPEFLTYFQNEAQLEKSRLLSDRFSAERPKGSFSTLEIQRTEQGDSAMYLCASSPRTGWRTDTQYFGPGTRLTVL.

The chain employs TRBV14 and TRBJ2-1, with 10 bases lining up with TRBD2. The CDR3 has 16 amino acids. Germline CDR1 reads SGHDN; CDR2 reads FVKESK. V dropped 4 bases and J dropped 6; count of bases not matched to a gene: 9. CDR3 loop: CASSRPGLALFNEQFF. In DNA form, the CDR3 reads TGTGCCAGCAGCCGACCGGGACTAGCGCTCTTCAATGAGCAGTTCTTC.

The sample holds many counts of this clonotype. The DNA for the CDR3 is TGCAGTGCGGCACCGGGACTAGCGTTCGAGCAGTACTTC. Its protein product is CSAAPGLAFEQYF. V is TRBV20-1 and J is TRBJ2-7, with TRBD2 matching over 10 bases. This CDR3 is 13 amino acids long. V shed 6 bases, J shed 6 bases, and the junction held 8 bases outside the gene matches. CDR1 DFQATT and CDR2 SNEGSKA come from the germline V gene (reference sequence).

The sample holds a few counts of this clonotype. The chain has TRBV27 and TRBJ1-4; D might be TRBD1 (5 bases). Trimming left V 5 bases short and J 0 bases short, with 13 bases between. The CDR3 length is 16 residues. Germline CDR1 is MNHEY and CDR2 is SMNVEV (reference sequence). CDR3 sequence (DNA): TGTGCCAGCAGTCTTCCGACAGATACAACTAATGAAAAACTGTTTTTT. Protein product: CASSLPTDTTNEKLFF.

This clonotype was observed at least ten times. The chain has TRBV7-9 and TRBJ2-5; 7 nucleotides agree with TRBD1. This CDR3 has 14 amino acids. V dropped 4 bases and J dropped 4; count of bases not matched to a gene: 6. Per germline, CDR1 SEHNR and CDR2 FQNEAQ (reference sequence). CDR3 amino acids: CASSSNDRVETQYF. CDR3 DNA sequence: TGTGCCAGCAGCTCAAACGACAGGGTAGAGACCCAGTACTTC. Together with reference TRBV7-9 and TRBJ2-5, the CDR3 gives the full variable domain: DTGVSQNPRHKITKRGQNVTFRCDPISEHNRLYWYRQTLGQGPEFLTYFQNEAQLEKSRLLSDRFSAERPKGSFSTLEIQRTEQGDSAMYLCASSSNDRVETQYFGPGTRLLVL.

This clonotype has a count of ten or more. CDR3 sequence: CSARNPRTSGNIQYF. As DNA, the CDR3 is TGCAGTGCTAGGAACCCGAGGACTAGCGGTAACATTCAGTACTTC. The chain combines TRBV20-1 with TRBJ2-4, with 10 bases fitting TRBD2. The CDR3 loop spans 15 amino acids. Germline V gene sequence: CDR1 DFQATT, CDR2 SNEGSKA (reference sequence). V lost 3 bases, J lost 7 bases, and 9 bases stayed unmatched.

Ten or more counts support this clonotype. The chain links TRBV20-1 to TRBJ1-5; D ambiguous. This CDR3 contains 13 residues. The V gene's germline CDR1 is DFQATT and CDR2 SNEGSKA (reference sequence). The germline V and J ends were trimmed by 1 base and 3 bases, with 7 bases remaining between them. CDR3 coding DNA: TGCAGTGCTAGAGGCACCCTCAATCAGCCCCAGCATTTT. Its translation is CSARGTLNQPQHF.

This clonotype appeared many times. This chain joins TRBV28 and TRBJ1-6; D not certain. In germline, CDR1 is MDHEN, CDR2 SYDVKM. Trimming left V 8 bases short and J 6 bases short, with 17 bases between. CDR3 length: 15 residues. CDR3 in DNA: TGTGCCAGCGGCACTCCGGGCAGAAGTAATTCACCCCTCCACTTT. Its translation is CASGTPGRSNSPLHF. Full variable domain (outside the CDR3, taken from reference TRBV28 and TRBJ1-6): DVKVTQSSRYLVKRTGEKVFLECVQDMDHENMFWYRQDPGLGLRLIYFSYDVKMKEKGDIPEGYSVSREKKERFSLILESASTNQTSMYLCASGTPGRSNSPLHFGNGTRLTVT.

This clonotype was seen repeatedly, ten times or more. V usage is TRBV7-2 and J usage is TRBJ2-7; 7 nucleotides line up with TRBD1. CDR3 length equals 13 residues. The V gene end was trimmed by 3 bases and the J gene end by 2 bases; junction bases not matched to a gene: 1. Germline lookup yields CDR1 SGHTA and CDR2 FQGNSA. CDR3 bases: TGTGCCAGCAGCTTGCAGGGGGCCTACGAGCAGTACTTC. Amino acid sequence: CASSLQGAYEQYF.

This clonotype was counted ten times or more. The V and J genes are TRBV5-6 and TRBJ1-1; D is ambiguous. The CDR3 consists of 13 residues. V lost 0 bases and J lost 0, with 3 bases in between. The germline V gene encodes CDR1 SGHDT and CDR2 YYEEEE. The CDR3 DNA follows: TGTGCCAGCAGCTTGGAAGTGAACACTGAAGCTTTCTTT. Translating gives CASSLEVNTEAFF.

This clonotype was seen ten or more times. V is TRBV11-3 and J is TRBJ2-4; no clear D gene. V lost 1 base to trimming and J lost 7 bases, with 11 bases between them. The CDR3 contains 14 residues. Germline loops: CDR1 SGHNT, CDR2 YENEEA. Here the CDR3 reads CASSLGQNQNIQYF. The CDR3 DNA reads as TGTGCCAGCAGCTTAGGCCAGAACCAGAACATTCAGTACTTC.

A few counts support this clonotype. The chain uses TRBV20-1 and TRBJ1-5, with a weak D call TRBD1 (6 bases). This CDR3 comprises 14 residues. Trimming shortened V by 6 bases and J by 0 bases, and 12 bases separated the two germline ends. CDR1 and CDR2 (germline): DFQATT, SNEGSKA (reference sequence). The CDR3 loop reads CSAPTGNSNQPQHF. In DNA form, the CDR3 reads TGCAGTGCCCCGACAGGAAATAGCAATCAGCCCCAGCATTTT.

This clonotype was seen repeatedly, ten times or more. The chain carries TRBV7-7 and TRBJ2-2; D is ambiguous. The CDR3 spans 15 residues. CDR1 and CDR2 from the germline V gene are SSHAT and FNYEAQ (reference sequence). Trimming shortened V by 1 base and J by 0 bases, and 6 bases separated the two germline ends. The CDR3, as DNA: TGTGCCAGCAGCTTAGGTGGGGCGAACACCGGGGAGCTGTTTTTT. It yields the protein CASSLGGANTGELFF. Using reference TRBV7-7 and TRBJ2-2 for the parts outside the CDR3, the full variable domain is GAGVSQSPRYKVTKRGQDVTLRCDPISSHATLYWYQQALGQGPEFLTYFNYEAQPDKSGLPSDRFSAERPEGSISTLTIQRTEQRDSAMYRCASSLGGANTGELFFGEGSRLTVL.

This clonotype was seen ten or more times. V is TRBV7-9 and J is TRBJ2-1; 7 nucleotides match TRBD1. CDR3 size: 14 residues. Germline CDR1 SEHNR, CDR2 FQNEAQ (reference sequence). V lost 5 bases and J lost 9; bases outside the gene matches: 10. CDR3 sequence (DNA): TGTGCCAGCAGCGAAGACGGACAGGCTAGTGAGCAGTTCTTC. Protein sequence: CASSEDGQASEQFF.

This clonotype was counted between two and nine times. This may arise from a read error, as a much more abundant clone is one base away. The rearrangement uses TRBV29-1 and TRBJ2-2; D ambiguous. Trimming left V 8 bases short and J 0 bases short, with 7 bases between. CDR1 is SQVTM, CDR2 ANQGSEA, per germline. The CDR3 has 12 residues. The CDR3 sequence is CSTGTNTGELFF. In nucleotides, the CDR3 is TGCAGCACCGGAACGAACACCGGGGAGCTGTTTTTT.